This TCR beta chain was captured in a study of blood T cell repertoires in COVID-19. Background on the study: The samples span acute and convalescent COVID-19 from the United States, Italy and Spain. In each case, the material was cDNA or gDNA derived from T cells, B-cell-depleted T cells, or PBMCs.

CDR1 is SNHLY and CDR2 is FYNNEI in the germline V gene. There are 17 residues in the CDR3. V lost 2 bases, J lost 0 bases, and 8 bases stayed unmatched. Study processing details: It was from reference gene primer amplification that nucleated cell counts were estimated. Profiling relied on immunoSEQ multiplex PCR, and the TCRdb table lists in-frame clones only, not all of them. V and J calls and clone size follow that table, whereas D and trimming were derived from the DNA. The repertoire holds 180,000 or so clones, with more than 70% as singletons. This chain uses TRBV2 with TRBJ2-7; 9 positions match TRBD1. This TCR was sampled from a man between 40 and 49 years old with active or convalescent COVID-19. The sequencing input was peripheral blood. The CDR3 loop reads CASSEMVGQGFSYEQYF. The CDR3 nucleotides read TGTGCCAGCAGTGAAATGGTGGGACAGGGTTTCTCCTACGAGCAGTACTTC. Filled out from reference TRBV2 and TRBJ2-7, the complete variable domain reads EPEVTQTPSHQVTQMGQEVILRCVPISNHLYFYWYRQILGQKVEFLVSFYNNEISEKSEIFDDQFSVERPDGSNFTLKIRSTKLEDSAMYFCASSEMVGQGFSYEQYFGPGTRLTVT.